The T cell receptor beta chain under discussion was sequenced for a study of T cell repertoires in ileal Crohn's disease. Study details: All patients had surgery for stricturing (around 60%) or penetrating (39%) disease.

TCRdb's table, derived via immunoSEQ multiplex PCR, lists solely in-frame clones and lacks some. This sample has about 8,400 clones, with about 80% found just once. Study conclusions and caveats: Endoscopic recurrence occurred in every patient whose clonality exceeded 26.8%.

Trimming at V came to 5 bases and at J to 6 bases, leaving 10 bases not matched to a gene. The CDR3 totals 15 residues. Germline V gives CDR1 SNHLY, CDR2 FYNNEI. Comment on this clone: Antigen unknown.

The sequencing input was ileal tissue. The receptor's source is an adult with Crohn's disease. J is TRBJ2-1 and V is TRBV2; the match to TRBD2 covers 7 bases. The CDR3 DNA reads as TGTGCCAGCAGTAAGGACGTGGCGGGAGTCAATGAGCAGTTCTTC. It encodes CASSKDVAGVNEQFF.